The clone carrying this TCR beta chain was found many times. Its antigen is still unknown. This record comes from a study of a mutant IDH1 vaccine in newly diagnosed glioma. The CDR3 runs 16 residues. After removal of 3 bases from V and 3 bases from J, the junction contained 6 bases not matched to a gene. Germline CDR1 reads LNHDA; CDR2 reads SQIVND (reference sequence). Clones were read by immunoSEQ multiplex PCR, and TCRdb kept only the in-frame ones, dropping some. In the table there are roughly 50,000 clones, approximately 80% of which are singletons. Time point: week 47, end of study. Vaccine doses each comprised 300 ug of mutant IDH1 20-mer peptide, with topical imiquimod.

The genes are TRBV19 and TRBJ2-2; TRBD2 matches at 8 bases. This TCR was recovered from a woman between 35 and 50 years old with glioma. Some clones in this sample may be carry-over from other donors' samples. This specimen consisted of PBMCs, obtained from a glioma patient whose treatment included an IDH1 peptide vaccine. The CDR3 is CASSILSGGDTGELFF. In DNA, the CDR3 is TGTGCCAGTAGTATTTTAAGCGGGGGAGACACCGGGGAGCTGTTTTTT. The full variable domain, with the rest looked up from reference TRBV19 and TRBJ2-2, is DGGITQSPKYLFRKEGQNVTLSCEQNLNHDAMYWYRQDPGQGLRLIYYSQIVNDFQKGDIAEGYSVSREKKESFPLTVTSAQKNPTAFYLCASSILSGGDTGELFFGEGSRLTVL.